This TCR beta chain was sequenced in a study of CD8 T cells in Susac syndrome. CDR1 and CDR2 from the germline V gene are SGHNT and YYREEE (reference sequence). V shed 4 bases and J 3 bases; nucleotides not matched to a gene: 13. The CDR3 is 16 residues long. RNA, at 0.5 to 1 ug, was reverse transcribed with random hexamers. TCRdb independently ran MiXCR on the immunoSEQ multiplex PCR reads; one entry per CDR3 protein. The table has around 180,000 distinct CDR3 sequences, more than 90% seen once. Sequenced: CD4+ T cells from PBMCs. The V call is TRBV5-4, the J call TRBJ2-7; 7 bases match TRBD2. The TCR originated in a human donor with multiple sclerosis. CDR3 protein: CASSPNTPGTNYEQYF. CDR3 nucleotide sequence: TGTGCCAGCAGCCCCAATACCCCCGGGACTAACTACGAGCAGTACTTC.